These T cell receptor beta chains were read from a single sample in a study of T cells after yellow fever vaccination. Each CDR3 protein is one row after TCRdb ran MiXCR on the 5' RACE reads. The sample gives 300,000 to 400,000 distinct CDR3 sequences, around an eighth of which show up once; about 3% is in the top ten. The sequenced sample was CD4+ T cells sorted from PBMCs, obtained 15 days after the yellow fever booster vaccination. All receptors derive from a man younger than 30 who received the YFV17D yellow fever vaccine. Both conserved end residues are part of each CDR3. Fields, in order: CDR3 DNA, CDR3 protein, J gene, V gene, clone size, D gene. D genes are given only for firm matches. Part of the rows lack a size; the others show once, few, many or a class for expanded clones.

DNA: TGTGCCAGCAGCTTCGGGACAGGGGAAACCCTCCACTTT
CDR3: CASSFGTGETLHF
J: TRBJ1-6
V: TRBV7-2
size: NA
D: TRBD1

DNA: TGTGCCAGCAGCCCTCATTTTAGGGACCAAGAGACCCAGTACTTC
CDR3: CASSPHFRDQETQYF
J: TRBJ2-5
V: TRBV7-2
size: NA
D: NA

DNA: TGCGCCAGCAGCCAGGGATATGGCTACACCTTC
CDR3: CASSQGYGYTF
J: TRBJ1-2
V: TRBV5-1
size: NA
D: NA

DNA: TGTGCCAGCAGTTACTCGATGGGGAAGTACCGCCAAGGCGGGGAGACCCAGTACTTC
CDR3: CASSYSMGKYRQGGETQYF
J: TRBJ2-5
V: TRBV6-2/TRBV6-3
size: NA
D: NA

DNA: TGTGCCAGTTCTGGGACAGGGATGCTTTATGGCTACACCTTC
CDR3: CASSGTGMLYGYTF
J: TRBJ1-2
V: TRBV27
size: NA
D: TRBD1

DNA: TGTGCCAGCAGCGAGGTAGCGGGCCAGACCCAGTACTTC
CDR3: CASSEVAGQTQYF
J: TRBJ2-5
V: TRBV7-3
size: NA
D: TRBD2

DNA: TGTGCCAGCAGCGTACATTGGAGGGCCACCTACGAGCAGTACTTC
CDR3: CASSVHWRATYEQYF
J: TRBJ2-7
V: TRBV9
size: NA
D: NA

DNA: TGCAGTTGGGGGACAGGGTTAGCGGGGGAGCAGTTCTTC
CDR3: CSWGTGLAGEQFF
J: TRBJ2-1
V: TRBV20-1
size: NA
D: NA

DNA: TGCGCCAGCAGCCGAGAAAAGGACAGGGGGAGGCAGTTCTTC
CDR3: CASSREKDRGRQFF
J: TRBJ2-1
V: TRBV4-1
size: NA
D: TRBD1

DNA: TGTGCCAGCAGCTTCTCCCCGACTAGCGAGGGGGAGCAGTTCTTC
CDR3: CASSFSPTSEGEQFF
J: TRBJ2-1
V: TRBV5-4
size: NA
D: TRBD2

DNA: TGTGCCAGCACCCGAGGGGGATTACGTACCGGGGAGCTGTTTTTT
CDR3: CASTRGGLRTGELFF
J: TRBJ2-2
V: TRBV12-3/TRBV12-4
size: NA
D: NA

DNA: TGTGCCAGCAGCCAAGCTGGGGGGCAGGAGACCCAGTACTTC
CDR3: CASSQAGGQETQYF
J: TRBJ2-5
V: TRBV4-2
size: many
D: NA

DNA: TGTGCCAGCTCACCACGGACCGGGTCGAATGAAAAACTGTTTTTT
CDR3: CASSPRTGSNEKLFF
J: TRBJ1-4
V: TRBV18
size: few
D: NA

DNA: TGTGCCAGCAGTGTGTCCCCGGCCTACGAGCAGTACTTC
CDR3: CASSVSPAYEQYF
J: TRBJ2-7
V: TRBV2
size: many
D: NA

DNA: TGCAGTGCTGACAGGGTACTCGGAATCTATGGCTACACCTTC
CDR3: CSADRVLGIYGYTF
J: TRBJ1-2
V: TRBV20-1
size: few
D: TRBD1

DNA: TGTGCCAGCGTAGTGGAGGGCGGCTATGGCTACACCTTC
CDR3: CASVVEGGYGYTF
J: TRBJ1-2
V: TRBV2
size: NA
D: NA

DNA: TGTGCCAGCAGTTTCTCCGGATTCTCTAATCAGCCCCAGCATTTT
CDR3: CASSFSGFSNQPQHF
J: TRBJ1-5
V: TRBV12-3/TRBV12-4
size: many
D: NA

DNA: TGTGCCAGCAGCCCCCCGAGAGCGGGGAGCACCGGGGAGCTGTTTTTT
CDR3: CASSPPRAGSTGELFF
J: TRBJ2-2
V: TRBV3-1
size: few
D: TRBD2

DNA: TGCAGTGCTATCAGCGGGGGGGCCGAAGATACGCAGTATTTT
CDR3: CSAISGGAEDTQYF
J: TRBJ2-3
V: TRBV20-1
size: few
D: TRBD2

DNA: TGTGCCAGCAGTTACTCTGCCGGGGGCGCAGATACGCAGTATTTT
CDR3: CASSYSAGGADTQYF
J: TRBJ2-3
V: TRBV6-6
size: many
D: NA

DNA: TGTGCCAGCAGCTTACTACAGAGCACAGATACGCAGTATTTT
CDR3: CASSLLQSTDTQYF
J: TRBJ2-3
V: TRBV11-2
size: NA
D: NA

DNA: TGCGCCAGCAGCCACCCGACCGGACAGGGCCGGGGCTACACCTTC
CDR3: CASSHPTGQGRGYTF
J: TRBJ1-2
V: TRBV4-1
size: few
D: TRBD1

DNA: TGTGCCAGCAGCCAAGTGGGCTCCCCCGGACGAGCTTTCTTT
CDR3: CASSQVGSPGRAFF
J: TRBJ1-1
V: TRBV3-1
size: few
D: NA

DNA: TGTGCCAGCAGCGACCGGGGGACCCGGGCCGGGGAGCTGTTTTTT
CDR3: CASSDRGTRAGELFF
J: TRBJ2-2
V: TRBV7-9
size: NA
D: NA

DNA: TGCGCCAGCAGCCAGGGAGGGCAGGGGAAGTATCAGCCCCAGCATTTT
CDR3: CASSQGGQGKYQPQHF
J: TRBJ1-5
V: TRBV4-1
size: NA
D: NA

DNA: TGTGCCAGCTCCTCCCAGGCCCTCTCTGGGGCCAACGTCCTGACTTTC
CDR3: CASSSQALSGANVLTF
J: TRBJ2-6
V: TRBV7-3
size: few
D: NA

DNA: TGCGCCAGCAGCGTCTCCGCAGGAGCCTTGGCATTACAGCAGTACTTC
CDR3: CASSVSAGALALQQYF
J: TRBJ2-7
V: TRBV5-1
size: many
D: NA

DNA: TGCGCCAGCAGTCTAGCGGGGACCTCCTACAATGAGCAGTTCTTC
CDR3: CASSLAGTSYNEQFF
J: TRBJ2-1
V: TRBV4-1
size: many
D: TRBD2

DNA: TGTGCCAGTAGTATGGACCTTGGCCGCCACACCGGGGAGCTGTTTTTT
CDR3: CASSMDLGRHTGELFF
J: TRBJ2-2
V: TRBV19
size: few
D: NA

DNA: TGTGCCAGCAGCTTACAGGGTGGTCGGGAGACCCAGTACTTC
CDR3: CASSLQGGRETQYF
J: TRBJ2-5
V: TRBV7-2
size: many
D: NA

DNA: TGCAGCGTGGGACAGGGATACAATCAGCCCCAGCATTTT
CDR3: CSVGQGYNQPQHF
J: TRBJ1-5
V: TRBV29-1
size: NA
D: TRBD1

DNA: TGCGCCAGCAGCCCGCCGAGGCCCAATCAGCCCCAGCATTTT
CDR3: CASSPPRPNQPQHF
J: TRBJ1-5
V: TRBV5-1
size: NA
D: NA

DNA: TGTGCCACCAGTGATTGGTGGCAGGGAAATTTTTGGAATCAGCCCCAGCATTTT
CDR3: CATSDWWQGNFWNQPQHF
J: TRBJ1-5
V: TRBV24-1
size: many
D: NA

DNA: TGTGCCAGCAGAGACCGGTTTGAAGCTTTCTTT
CDR3: CASRDRFEAFF
J: TRBJ1-1
V: TRBV6-2/TRBV6-3
size: NA
D: NA

DNA: TGCGCCAGCAGCCTTAGCGGGGGGGCACCAGAGACCCAGTACTTC
CDR3: CASSLSGGAPETQYF
J: TRBJ2-5
V: TRBV4-1
size: many
D: TRBD2

DNA: TGTGCCAGTAGTCAGTCTGTGAGCGCTGAAGCTTTCTTT
CDR3: CASSQSVSAEAFF
J: TRBJ1-1
V: TRBV19
size: many
D: NA

DNA: TGTGCCAGCAGCACGGACAGGGGGCGAGATACGCAGTATTTT
CDR3: CASSTDRGRDTQYF
J: TRBJ2-3
V: TRBV7-2
size: NA
D: TRBD1

DNA: TGTGCCAGCAGTACTTGGGGGTCTCGGTATGGCTACACCTTC
CDR3: CASSTWGSRYGYTF
J: TRBJ1-2
V: TRBV12-3/TRBV12-4
size: few
D: NA

DNA: TGTGCCAGCAGTAATACTCACCAGCGGGGCTACAATGAGCAGTTCTTC
CDR3: CASSNTHQRGYNEQFF
J: TRBJ2-1
V: TRBV6-5
size: few
D: TRBD2

DNA: TGCGCCAGCAGCCGAACGGGACAGGGATATGGCTACACCTTC
CDR3: CASSRTGQGYGYTF
J: TRBJ1-2
V: TRBV4-3
size: few
D: TRBD1

DNA: TGTGCCAGCAGCCCGCGGACAGGGGCTAACTATGGCTACACCTTC
CDR3: CASSPRTGANYGYTF
J: TRBJ1-2
V: TRBV5-6
size: many
D: TRBD1

DNA: TGTGCCAGCATAGCCGGAAACTACAATGAGCAGTTCTTC
CDR3: CASIAGNYNEQFF
J: TRBJ2-1
V: TRBV2
size: NA
D: NA

DNA: TGCGCCAGCAGCCAAGCCCGTAACCCGAGACACCGAGCAGATACGCAGTATTTT
CDR3: CASSQARNPRHRADTQYF
J: TRBJ2-3
V: TRBV4-1
size: few
D: NA